The TCR beta chain under discussion was sequenced for a study of blood T cell repertoires in COVID-19. Study-wide context: The samples span acute and convalescent COVID-19 from the United States, Italy and Spain. In each case, the material was cDNA or gDNA derived from T cells, B-cell-depleted T cells, or PBMCs.

Per the germline V gene, CDR1 is SGHAT and CDR2 is FQNNGV. The CDR3 has 14 residues. V dropped 2 bases and J dropped 2 bases, with 9 bases sitting between them. Original analysis: Reference gene primer amplification gave nucleated cell count estimates. Clones were sequenced by immunoSEQ multiplex PCR, and TCRdb holds only the in-frame ones, with some missing. V, J and clone size are taken as reported in that table, and D and trimming were inferred from the DNA itself. The table includes fewer than 120,000 clones, approximately 65% detected once. The chain employs TRBV11-2 and TRBJ1-1; tentatively, D is TRBD1 (6 bases). This clonotype was sampled from a woman aged 55 to 70 with acute or convalescent COVID-19. The source material was peripheral blood. CDR3 in amino acids: CASSLSTGNTEAFF. Written as DNA, the CDR3 is TGTGCCAGCAGCTTATCGACAGGCAACACTGAAGCTTTCTTT.